This record looks at one TCR beta chain sequence and its context. Participants were aged roughly 18 to 100 years from approximately 24 US areas. Recovered participants had two consecutive negative NP/OP PCR tests, healthcare professional clearance, or symptom resolution. These data originate in a study of blood T cell repertoires in COVID-19. Overall study context: Acute and convalescent COVID-19 samples came from the United States, Italy and Spain. T cells, B-cell-depleted T cells, or PBMCs provided the cDNA or gDNA that served as material.

Sequencing used immunoSEQ multiplex PCR; TCRdb keeps in-frame clones, though not all of them. The repertoire consists of about 470,000 clones, with approximately 90% occurring once and the leading ten covering 0.7%. The TCR originated in a woman between 18 and 29 years old who had recovered from COVID-19. The sample comprised PBMCs or T cells enriched from blood (not recorded which).

CDR3: CASSLVGLAGTQETQYF. CDR3 nucleotides: TGTGCCAGCAGCTTAGTAGGTTTAGCGGGGACCCAAGAGACCCAGTACTTC. The rearrangement joins TRBV7-2 to TRBJ2-5, with 8 bases lining up with TRBD2. V gave up 1 base and J gave up 1 base; unmatched junction bases: 8. The CDR3 has 17 amino acids. CDR1 and CDR2 (germline): SGHTA, FQGNSA. Drawing the rest from reference TRBV7-2 and TRBJ2-5, the complete variable domain is GAGVSQSPSNKVTEKGKDVELRCDPISGHTALYWYRQSLGQGLEFLIYFQGNSAPDKSGLPSDRFSAERTGGSVSTLTIQRTQQEDSAVYLCASSLVGLAGTQETQYFGPGTRLLVL.